This TCR beta chain stems from a study of CD8+CD57+ T cells in acquired aplastic anemia. Overall study context: An average of 3.2 ug of DNA was obtained from sorted CD4+ and CD8+ cells. Study-level results: Simpson's diversity of CD8+ cells was not significantly different in patients compared with controls.

Researchers used genomic DNA as the template to profile TCR beta VDJ and CDR3. TCRdb re-analysed the reads in MiXCR, keeping a single row per CDR3 protein. This table holds under 350,000 distinct CDR3 sequences, under 60% found once. Those patients picked for sequencing had displayed CD8+CD57+ cell expansion on flow cytometry. There was no therapy given to any patient before the blood sampling took place. A remark on this clonotype: Its antigen is unknown.

The origin of this receptor is a human donor with aplastic anemia. Sequencing input: sorted CD4+, CD8+, or CD8+CD57+ T cells (not recorded which) from PBMCs.

CDR3 DNA: TGCAGTGCTAGAGGCGCAGGCCAAGAGACCCAGTACTTC. It codes for CSARGAGQETQYF. V and J are TRBV20-1 and TRBJ2-5; no reliable D call. Between the trimmed V and J ends, which lost 1 base and 1 base, there was a span of 7 bases. The CDR3 is made up of 13 amino acids. Germline CDR1 and CDR2: DFQATT and SNEGSKA (reference sequence).